What follows are 10 T cell receptor beta chains derived from one specimen sequenced in a study of blood T cell repertoires in COVID-19. The repertoire was sequenced with immunoSEQ multiplex PCR; TCRdb's copy has only in-frame clones and lacks some. This table has approximately 270,000 clones, approximately 85% appearing once. The sequencing sample was made of peripheral blood. The receptor source for this set is a woman in her 70s with acute or convalescent COVID-19.

This chain connects TRBV14 to TRBJ2-5; possibly TRBD1 for D (6 bases). The V gene lost 1 base and the J gene lost 7 bases, with 13 bases spanning the gap. This CDR3 has 14 residues. From germline, CDR1 is SGHDN and CDR2 FVKESK. CDR3 sequence reads: CASSQVGIQGTQYF. CDR3 bases: TGTGCCAGCAGCCAAGTCGGGATACAGGGGACCCAGTACTTC.

V usage is TRBV6-5 and J usage is TRBJ2-1, with 9 bases aligning to TRBD1. The CDR3 extends over 15 amino acids. V lost 6 bases, J lost 7 bases, and 10 bases stayed unmatched. In germline, CDR1 is MNHEY, CDR2 SVGAGI. The chain's CDR3 is CASRDTGQGFNEQFF. The CDR3 coding sequence is TGTGCCAGCAGAGACACGGGACAGGGCTTTAATGAGCAGTTCTTC.

The V call is TRBV18, the J call TRBJ1-2, with 9 bases aligning to TRBD1. The junction had 2 bases not matched to a gene; V was cut back by 3 bases and J by 3 bases. CDR1 and CDR2 (germline): KGHSH, LQKENI. The CDR3 contains 14 residues. DNA for the CDR3: TGTGCCAGCTCACCTGACAGGGGGGACTATGGCTACACCTTC. Protein product: CASSPDRGDYGYTF.

The V call is TRBV20-1, the J call TRBJ2-1; no definite D call. This CDR3 has 14 amino acids. Germline CDR1 is DFQATT and CDR2 is SNEGSKA (reference sequence). V was cut by 3 bases and J by 0 bases, with 9 bases left in between. CDR3 bases: TGCAGTGCTAGTCTCCTCCGCTCCTACAATGAGCAGTTCTTC. Its translation: CSASLLRSYNEQFF.

The rearrangement links TRBV10-3 to TRBJ2-5, with 11 bases identical to TRBD2. With V trimmed by 0 bases and J by 4 bases, 4 bases remained unmatched. CDR1 and CDR2 from the germline V gene are ENHRY and SYGVKD. The CDR3 has 16 amino acids. The CDR3 DNA reads as TGTGCCATCAGTGAGTCAAAAGGACTAGCGGGAGAGACCCAGTACTTC. Amino acids: CAISESKGLAGETQYF.

The chain recombines TRBV6-1 with TRBJ1-4; 7 nucleotides line up with TRBD1. J gave up 7 bases and V 1 base, and 6 bases lay outside the gene matches. CDR3 length equals 15 residues. The germline gives CDR1 MNHNS, CDR2 SASEGT. CDR3 region: CASSEGNRGLEKLFF. The CDR3 region has the DNA TGTGCCAGCAGTGAAGGAAACAGGGGTCTTGAAAAACTGTTTTTT.

This clone is a singleton in its sample. The rearrangement links TRBV6-5 to TRBJ1-3, with 9 bases identical to TRBD1. The V gene's germline CDR1 is MNHEY and CDR2 SVGAGI. The V and J ends lost 8 bases and 4 bases, in that order; junction bases with no gene match: 3. The CDR3 extends over 13 amino acids. The CDR3 DNA sequence: TGTGCCAGCGGGACAGGGATGGGAAACACCATATATTTT. Its protein is CASGTGMGNTIYF.

The chain employs TRBV24-1 and TRBJ2-1; 10 nucleotides align to TRBD2. The V gene's germline CDR1 is KGHDR and CDR2 SFDVKD. The CDR3 is 16 amino acids. Germline trimming cut 5 bases from V and 0 bases from J; bases unmatched to any gene: 3. CDR3 protein: CATSGTSGGSYNEQFF. DNA for the CDR3: TGTGCCACCAGTGGGACTAGCGGAGGCTCCTACAATGAGCAGTTCTTC.

This chain uses TRBV7-2 with TRBJ2-3, with 8 bases that match TRBD2. Per germline, CDR1 SGHTA and CDR2 FQGNSA. CDR3 size: 18 residues. V lost 1 base to trimming and J lost 1 base; unmatched junction nucleotides: 10. The CDR3 bases are TGTGCCAGCAGCTTAGGACGAGGGCTAGCGGGTCGCACAGATACGCAGTATTTT. Amino acid sequence: CASSLGRGLAGRTDTQYF.

This rearrangement joins TRBV19 to TRBJ2-2; the match to TRBD1 covers 7 bases. The V gene end was trimmed by 2 bases and the J gene end by 4 bases; junction bases not matched to a gene: 4. The CDR3 has 15 residues. Germline CDR1 LNHDA, CDR2 SQIVND (reference sequence). CDR3: CASSIRQGVTGELFF. CDR3 bases: TGTGCCAGTAGTATACGGCAGGGGGTCACCGGGGAGCTGTTTTTT. The entire variable domain, with the rest obtained from reference TRBV19 and TRBJ2-2, is as follows: DGGITQSPKYLFRKEGQNVTLSCEQNLNHDAMYWYRQDPGQGLRLIYYSQIVNDFQKGDIAEGYSVSREKKESFPLTVTSAQKNPTAFYLCASSIRQGVTGELFFGEGSRLTVL.